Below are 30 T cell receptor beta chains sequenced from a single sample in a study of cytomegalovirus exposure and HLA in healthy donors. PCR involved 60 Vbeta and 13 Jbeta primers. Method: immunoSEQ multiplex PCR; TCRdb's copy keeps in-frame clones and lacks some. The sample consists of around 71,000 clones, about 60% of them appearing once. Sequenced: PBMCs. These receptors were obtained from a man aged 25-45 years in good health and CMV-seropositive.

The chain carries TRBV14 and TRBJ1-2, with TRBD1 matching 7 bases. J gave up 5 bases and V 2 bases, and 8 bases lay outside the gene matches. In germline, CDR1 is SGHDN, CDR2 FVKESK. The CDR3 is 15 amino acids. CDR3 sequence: CASSQTGQQIYGYTF. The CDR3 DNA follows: TGTGCCAGCAGCCAAACGGGACAGCAGATTTATGGCTACACCTTC.

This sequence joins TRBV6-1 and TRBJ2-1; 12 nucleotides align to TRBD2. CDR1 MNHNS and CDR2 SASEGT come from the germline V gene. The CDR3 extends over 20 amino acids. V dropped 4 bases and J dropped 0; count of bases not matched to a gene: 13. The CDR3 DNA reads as TGTGCCAGCAGTGCTCTCCAGACTAGCGGGAGTCAGAGCTCCTACAATGAGCAGTTCTTC. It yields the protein CASSALQTSGSQSSYNEQFF.

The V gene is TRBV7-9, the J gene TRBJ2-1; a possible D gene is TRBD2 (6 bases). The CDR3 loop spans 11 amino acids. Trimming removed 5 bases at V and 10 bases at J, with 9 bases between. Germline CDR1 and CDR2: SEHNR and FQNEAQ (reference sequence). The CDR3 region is CASSGGSEQFF. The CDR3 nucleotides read TGTGCCAGCAGCGGGGGGAGCGAGCAGTTCTTC.

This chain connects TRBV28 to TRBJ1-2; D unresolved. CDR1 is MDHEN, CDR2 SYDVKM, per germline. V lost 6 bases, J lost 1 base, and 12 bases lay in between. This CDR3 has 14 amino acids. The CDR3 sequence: CASRQTGINYGYTF. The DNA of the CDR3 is TGTGCCAGCAGACAAACGGGAATTAACTATGGCTACACCTTC.

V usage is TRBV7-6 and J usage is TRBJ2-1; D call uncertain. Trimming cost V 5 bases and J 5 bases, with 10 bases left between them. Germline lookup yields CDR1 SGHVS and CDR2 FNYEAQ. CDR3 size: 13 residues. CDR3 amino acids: CASSQVWDNEQFF. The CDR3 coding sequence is TGTGCCAGCAGCCAGGTGTGGGACAATGAGCAGTTCTTC.

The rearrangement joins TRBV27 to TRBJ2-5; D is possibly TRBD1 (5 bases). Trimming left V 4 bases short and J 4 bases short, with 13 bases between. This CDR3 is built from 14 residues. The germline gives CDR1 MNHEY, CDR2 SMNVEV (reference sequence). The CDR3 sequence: CASSSQGFLETQYF. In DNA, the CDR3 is TGTGCCAGCAGTTCCCAGGGTTTTTTAGAGACCCAGTACTTC.

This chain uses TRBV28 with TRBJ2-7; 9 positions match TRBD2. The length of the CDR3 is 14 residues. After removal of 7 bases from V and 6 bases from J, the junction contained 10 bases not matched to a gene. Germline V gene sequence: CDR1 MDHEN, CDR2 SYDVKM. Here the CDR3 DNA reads TGTGCCAGCAATAAACCGGGACTAGCTCGCGAGCAGTACTTC. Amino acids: CASNKPGLAREQYF.

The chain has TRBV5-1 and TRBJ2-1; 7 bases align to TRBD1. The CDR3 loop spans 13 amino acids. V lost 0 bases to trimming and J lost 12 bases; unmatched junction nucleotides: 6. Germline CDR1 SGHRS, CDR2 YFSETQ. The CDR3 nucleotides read TGCGCCAGCAGCTTGGCAGACAGGGAGAGGCAGTTCTTC. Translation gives CASSLADRERQFF.

Here the CDR3 reads CASSLGRGQNYGYTF. The CDR3 DNA sequence: TGTGCCAGCAGCTTAGGGCGGGGACAGAACTATGGCTACACCTTC. The rearrangement joins TRBV7-9 to TRBJ1-2; 7 bases align to TRBD1. This CDR3 contains 15 residues. J gave up 2 bases and V 1 base, and 4 bases lay outside the gene matches. The germline CDR1 and CDR2 sequences are SEHNR and FQNEAQ (reference sequence). Looking up the rest from reference TRBV7-9 and TRBJ1-2 gives the full variable domain: DTGVSQNPRHKITKRGQNVTFRCDPISEHNRLYWYRQTLGQGPEFLTYFQNEAQLEKSRLLSDRFSAERPKGSFSTLEIQRTEQGDSAMYLCASSLGRGQNYGYTFGSGTRLTVV.

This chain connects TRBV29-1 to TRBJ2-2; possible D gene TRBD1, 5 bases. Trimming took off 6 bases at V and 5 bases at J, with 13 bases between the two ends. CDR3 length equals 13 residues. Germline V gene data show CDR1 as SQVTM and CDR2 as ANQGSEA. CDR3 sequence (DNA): TGCAGCGTGTGGCAGGGTCGAACCGGGGAGCTGTTTTTT. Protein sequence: CSVWQGRTGELFF.

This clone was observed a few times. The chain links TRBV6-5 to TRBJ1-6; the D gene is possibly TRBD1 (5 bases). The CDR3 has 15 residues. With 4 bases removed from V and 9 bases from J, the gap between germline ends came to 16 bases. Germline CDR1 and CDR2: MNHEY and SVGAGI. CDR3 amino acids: CASSFYAGGGSPLHF. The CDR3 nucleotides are TGTGCCAGCAGTTTTTATGCGGGGGGAGGTTCACCCCTCCACTTT.

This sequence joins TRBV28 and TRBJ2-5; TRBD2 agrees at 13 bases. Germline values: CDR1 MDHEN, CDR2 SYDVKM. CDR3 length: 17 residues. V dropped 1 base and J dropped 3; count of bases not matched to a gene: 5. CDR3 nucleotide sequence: TGTGCCAGCAGTTTATTGGGACTAGCGGGACCAAAAGAGACCCAGTACTTC. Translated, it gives CASSLLGLAGPKETQYF.

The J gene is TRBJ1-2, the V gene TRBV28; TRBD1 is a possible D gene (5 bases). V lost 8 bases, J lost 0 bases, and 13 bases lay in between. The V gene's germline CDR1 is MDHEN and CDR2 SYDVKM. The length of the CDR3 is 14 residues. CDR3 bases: TGTGCCAGCGGACAAGGGTCAGCTAACTATGGCTACACCTTC. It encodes CASGQGSANYGYTF.

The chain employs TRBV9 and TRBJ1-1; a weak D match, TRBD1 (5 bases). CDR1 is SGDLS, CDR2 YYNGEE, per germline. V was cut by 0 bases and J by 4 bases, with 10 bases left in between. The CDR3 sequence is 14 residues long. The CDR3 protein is CASSVGGDGTEAFF. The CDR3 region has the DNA TGTGCCAGCAGCGTAGGGGGGGATGGCACTGAAGCTTTCTTT. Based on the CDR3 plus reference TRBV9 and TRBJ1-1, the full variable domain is DSGVTQTPKHLITATGQRVTLRCSPRSGDLSVYWYQQSLDQGLQFLIQYYNGEERAKGNILERFSAQQFPDLHSELNLSSLELGDSALYFCASSVGGDGTEAFFGQGTRLTVV.

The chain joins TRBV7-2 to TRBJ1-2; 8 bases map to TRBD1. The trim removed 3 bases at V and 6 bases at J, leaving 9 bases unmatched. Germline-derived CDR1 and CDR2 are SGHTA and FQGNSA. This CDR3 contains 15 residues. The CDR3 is CASSLHPGQDHGYTF. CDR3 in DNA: TGTGCCAGCAGCTTGCATCCGGGACAGGATCATGGCTACACCTTC.

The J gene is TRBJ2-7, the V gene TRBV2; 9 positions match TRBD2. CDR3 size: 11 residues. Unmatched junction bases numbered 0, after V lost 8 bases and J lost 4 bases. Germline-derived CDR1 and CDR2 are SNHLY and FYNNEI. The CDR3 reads CASGLAYEQYF. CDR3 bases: TGTGCCAGCGGACTAGCGTACGAGCAGTACTTC. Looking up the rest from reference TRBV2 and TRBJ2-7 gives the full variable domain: EPEVTQTPSHQVTQMGQEVILRCVPISNHLYFYWYRQILGQKVEFLVSFYNNEISEKSEIFDDQFSVERPDGSNFTLKIRSTKLEDSAMYFCASGLAYEQYFGPGTRLTVT.

The CDR3 is CASSSGTSGRADTQYF. The CDR3 DNA follows: TGTGCCAGTAGTAGTGGGACTAGCGGGAGGGCAGATACGCAGTATTTT. V and J are TRBV19 and TRBJ2-3; 16 positions agree with TRBD2. Germline V gene data show CDR1 as LNHDA and CDR2 as SQIVND (reference sequence). V trimming: 4 bases; J trimming: 4 bases; junction bases outside the gene matches: 2. This CDR3 is 16 amino acids long.

In DNA, the CDR3 is TGCGCCAGCAGCTCGGCGACAGGAACCTACGAGCAGTACTTC. As protein: CASSSATGTYEQYF. The V call is TRBV5-1, the J call TRBJ2-7, with TRBD1 as a possible D gene (6 bases). The germline gives CDR1 SGHRS, CDR2 YFSETQ. The CDR3 contains 14 residues. The V end lost 3 bases, the J end lost 2 bases, and 12 bases lay between the germline ends.

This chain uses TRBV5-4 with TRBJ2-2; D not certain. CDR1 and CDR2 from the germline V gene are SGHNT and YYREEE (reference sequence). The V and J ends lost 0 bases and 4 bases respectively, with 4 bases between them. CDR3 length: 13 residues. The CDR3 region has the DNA TGTGCCAGCAGCTTGGACAGCACCGGGGAGCTGTTTTTT. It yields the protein CASSLDSTGELFF.

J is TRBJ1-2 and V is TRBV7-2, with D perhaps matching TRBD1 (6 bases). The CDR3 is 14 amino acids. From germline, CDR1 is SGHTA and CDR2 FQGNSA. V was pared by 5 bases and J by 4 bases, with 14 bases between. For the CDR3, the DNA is TGTGCCAGCAGCCTGGGGGGGCGCGGCTATGGCTACACCTTC. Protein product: CASSLGGRGYGYTF.

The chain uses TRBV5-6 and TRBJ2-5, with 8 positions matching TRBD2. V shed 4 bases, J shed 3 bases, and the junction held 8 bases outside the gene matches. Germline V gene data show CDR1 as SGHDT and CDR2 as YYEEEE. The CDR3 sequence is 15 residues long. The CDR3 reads CASSRTSRVEETQYF. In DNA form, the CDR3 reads TGTGCCAGCAGCCGGACTAGCCGGGTTGAAGAGACCCAGTACTTC.

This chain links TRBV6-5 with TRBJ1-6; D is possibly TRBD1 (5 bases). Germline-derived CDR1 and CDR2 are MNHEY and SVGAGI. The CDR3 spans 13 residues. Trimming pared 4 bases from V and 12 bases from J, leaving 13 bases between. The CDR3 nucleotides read TGTGCCAGCAGTTTCAGGGCCCATGAACCCCTCCACTTT. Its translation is CASSFRAHEPLHF.

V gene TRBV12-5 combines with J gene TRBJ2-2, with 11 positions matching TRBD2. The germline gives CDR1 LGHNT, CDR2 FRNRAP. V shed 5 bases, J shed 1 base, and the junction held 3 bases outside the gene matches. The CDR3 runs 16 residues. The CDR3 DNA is TGTGCTAGTGGTCCGGGACTAGCGGAGAACACCGGGGAGCTGTTTTTT. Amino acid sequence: CASGPGLAENTGELFF. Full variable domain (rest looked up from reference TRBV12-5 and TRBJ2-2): DARVTQTPRHKVTEMGQEVTMRCQPILGHNTVFWYRQTMMQGLELLAYFRNRAPLDDSGMPKDRFSAEMPDATLATLKIQPSEPRDSAVYFCASGPGLAENTGELFFGEGSRLTVL.

The CDR3: CAWSSRGDQPQHF. CDR3 DNA: TGTGCCTGGAGTTCCAGGGGAGATCAGCCCCAGCATTTT. The chain couples TRBV30 to TRBJ1-5, with a possible D match to TRBD1 (6 bases). The CDR3 contains 13 residues. Per germline, CDR1 GTSNPN and CDR2 SVGIG (reference sequence). V shed 2 bases and J shed 5 bases, with 10 bases lying between them.

The CDR3 is CASMRGDTQETQYF. Written as DNA, the CDR3 is TGTGCCAGCATGAGAGGGGACACTCAAGAGACCCAGTACTTC. The chain uses TRBV6-1 and TRBJ2-5; a possible D gene is TRBD1 (6 bases). From germline, CDR1 is MNHNS and CDR2 SASEGT. The ends were cut back, 7 bases at V and 2 bases at J, with 14 bases in the middle. The CDR3 has 14 amino acids.

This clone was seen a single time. The CDR3: CASHRQGQINQPQHF. Written as DNA, the CDR3 is TGTGCCAGCCACCGACAGGGGCAAATCAACCAGCCCCAGCATTTT. The chain employs TRBV28 and TRBJ1-5; the match to TRBD1 covers 8 bases. V gave up 8 bases and J gave up 7 bases; unmatched junction bases: 13. The CDR3 extends over 15 amino acids. The germline V gene has CDR1 MDHEN and CDR2 SYDVKM.

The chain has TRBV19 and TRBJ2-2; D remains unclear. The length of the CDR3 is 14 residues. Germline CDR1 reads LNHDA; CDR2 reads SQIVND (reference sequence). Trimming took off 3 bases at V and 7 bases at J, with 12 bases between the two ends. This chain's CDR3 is CASSIESTHGELFF. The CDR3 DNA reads TGTGCCAGTAGTATTGAGAGCACCCACGGGGAGCTGTTTTTT.

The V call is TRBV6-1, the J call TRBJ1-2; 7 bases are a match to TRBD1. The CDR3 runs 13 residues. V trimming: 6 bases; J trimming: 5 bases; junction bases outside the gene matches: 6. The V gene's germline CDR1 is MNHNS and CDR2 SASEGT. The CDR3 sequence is CASRPGQKYGYTF. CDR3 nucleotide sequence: TGTGCCAGCAGGCCGGGACAGAAGTATGGCTACACCTTC.

In nucleotides, the CDR3 is TGCAGTAGTATTCAGGGGGCGTCAGATACGCAGTATTTT. The encoded protein is CSSIQGASDTQYF. This chain uses TRBV29-1 with TRBJ2-3; 8 positions match TRBD1. CDR1 is SQVTM and CDR2 is ANQGSEA in the germline V gene. This CDR3 is built from 13 residues.

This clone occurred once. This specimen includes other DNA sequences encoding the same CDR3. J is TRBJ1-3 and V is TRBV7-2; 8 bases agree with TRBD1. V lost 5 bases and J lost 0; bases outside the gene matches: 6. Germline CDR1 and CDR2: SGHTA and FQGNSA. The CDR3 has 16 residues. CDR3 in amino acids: CASSLTGGNSGNTIYF. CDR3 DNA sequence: TGTGCCAGCAGCCTCACAGGGGGAAACTCTGGAAACACCATATATTTT. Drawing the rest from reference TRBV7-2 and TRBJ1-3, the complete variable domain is GAGVSQSPSNKVTEKGKDVELRCDPISGHTALYWYRQSLGQGLEFLIYFQGNSAPDKSGLPSDRFSAERTGGSVSTLTIQRTQQEDSAVYLCASSLTGGNSGNTIYFGEGSWLTVV.